The sequence of this T cell receptor beta chain was determined in a study of OX40 agonist ivuxolimab in advanced cancers. Some clones are missing from TCRdb's copy, which holds only in-frame ones; the method was immunoSEQ multiplex PCR. The sample contains about 81,000 clones, about 92% of which appear only once. V was cut by 2 bases and J by 7 bases, with 12 bases left in between. CDR1 and CDR2 (germline): MDHEN, SYDVKM. The CDR3 runs 14 residues. The genes are TRBV28 and TRBJ1-5, with D unresolved. This specimen consisted of CD4+ or CD8+ T cells sorted from blood, obtained in a trial of the OX40 agonist ivuxolimab. The source of this sequence is an adult with an advanced solid tumor such as melanoma, head and neck, liver or kidney cancer. CDR3 DNA: TGTGCCAGCAGTTTACTCCGTGCTGCCCAGCCCCAGCATTTT. It translates to CASSLLRAAQPQHF.